These 21 T cell receptor beta chains were all obtained from the same sample, sequenced in a study of T cell responses to AZD1222 COVID-19 vaccine. Sequenced by immunoSEQ multiplex PCR; TCRdb stores in-frame clones only, minus some. The sample consists of tens of thousands of clones, roughly 90% of them appearing once. Sequencing used peripheral blood, obtained 28 days after the second AZD1222 dose. The receptors were gathered from an adult who received the AZD1222 COVID-19 vaccine.

The chain links TRBV11-2 to TRBJ2-3; no firm D call. Looked up from germline, CDR1 is SGHAT and CDR2 is FQNNGV. V was pared by 0 bases and J by 4 bases, with 2 bases between. The CDR3 has 12 amino acids. The CDR3 nucleotides read TGTGCCAGCAGCTTAGACGCAGATACGCAGTATTTT. Residues: CASSLDADTQYF.

This clone occurred once. This chain joins TRBV5-1 and TRBJ2-1; TRBD1 agrees at 10 bases. This CDR3 region has 15 residues. V shed 5 bases, J shed 7 bases, and the junction held 9 bases outside the gene matches. Per the germline V gene, CDR1 is SGHRS and CDR2 is YFSETQ. Here the CDR3 reads CASRRGQGSGNEQFF. The DNA for the CDR3 is TGCGCCAGCAGGAGGGGACAGGGGTCAGGGAATGAGCAGTTCTTC. Based on the CDR3 plus reference TRBV5-1 and TRBJ2-1, the full variable domain is KAGVTQTPRYLIKTRGQQVTLSCSPISGHRSVSWYQQTPGQGLQFLFEYFSETQRNKGNFPGRFSGRQFSNSRSEMNVSTLELGDSALYLCASRRGQGSGNEQFFGPGTRLTVL.

This rearrangement joins TRBV5-6 to TRBJ1-5, with D perhaps TRBD1 (5 bases). Trimming took 5 bases from V and 1 from J, leaving 16 bases between them. Germline values: CDR1 SGHDT, CDR2 YYEEEE. CDR3 length equals 16 residues. The CDR3 nucleotides read TGTGCCAGCAGTTACGGGGCTGGGGAAAGCAATCAGCCCCAGCATTTT. Its translation: CASSYGAGESNQPQHF. Full variable domain (outside the CDR3, taken from reference TRBV5-6 and TRBJ1-5): DAGVTQSPTHLIKTRGQQVTLRCSPKSGHDTVSWYQQALGQGPQFIFQYYEEEERQRGNFPDRFSGHQFPNYSSELNVNALLLGDSALYLCASSYGAGESNQPQHFGDGTRLSIL.

This chain connects TRBV30 to TRBJ1-6; D gene uncertain. This CDR3 spans 16 amino acids. V lost 0 bases, J lost 7 bases, and 16 bases lay in between. Germline CDR1 reads GTSNPN; CDR2 reads SVGIG (reference sequence). The CDR3 region is CAWSVRRGRTNSPLHF. DNA of the CDR3: TGTGCCTGGAGTGTACGCCGTGGCAGGACCAATTCACCCCTCCACTTT. Together with reference TRBV30 and TRBJ1-6, the CDR3 gives the full variable domain: SQTIHQWPATLVQPVGSPLSLECTVEGTSNPNLYWYRQAAGRGLQLLFYSVGIGQISSEVPQNLSASRPQDRQFILSSKKLLLSDSGFYLCAWSVRRGRTNSPLHFGNGTRLTVT.

The chain has TRBV6-5 and TRBJ2-7, with a possible D match to TRBD2 (6 bases). Germline CDR1 MNHEY, CDR2 SVGAGI. There are 15 residues in the CDR3. V dropped 2 bases and J dropped 3 bases, with 14 bases sitting between them. The DNA of the CDR3 is TGTGCCAGCAGTTACCGAGCCGGCGGGATCTACGAGCAGTACTTC. This sequence encodes CASSYRAGGIYEQYF.

CDR3 DNA sequence: TGTGCCAGCAGCTTACGGGGGGTACAAGAGACCCAGTACTTC. Translating it yields CASSLRGVQETQYF. This chain connects TRBV11-2 to TRBJ2-5; 7 bases agree with TRBD2. Trimming removed 2 bases from V and 2 bases from J; junction bases left unmatched: 2. CDR3 length: 14 residues. Germline V gene data show CDR1 as SGHAT and CDR2 as FQNNGV.

This rearrangement joins TRBV30 to TRBJ1-3; no clear D gene. The CDR3 contains 14 residues. CDR1 is GTSNPN, CDR2 SVGIG, per germline (reference sequence). Between the trimmed V and J ends, which lost 2 bases and 5 bases, there was a span of 13 bases. The CDR3 is CAWSPDGVRNTIYF. The CDR3, as DNA: TGTGCCTGGAGTCCTGATGGGGTTCGAAACACCATATATTTT. Full variable domain (rest looked up from reference TRBV30 and TRBJ1-3): SQTIHQWPATLVQPVGSPLSLECTVEGTSNPNLYWYRQAAGRGLQLLFYSVGIGQISSEVPQNLSASRPQDRQFILSSKKLLLSDSGFYLCAWSPDGVRNTIYFGEGSWLTVV.

V and J are TRBV13 and TRBJ1-2, with a tentative D call TRBD1 (6 bases). The V gene lost 6 bases and the J gene lost 0 bases, with 23 bases spanning the gap. The CDR3 is 18 amino acids. From germline, CDR1 is PRHDT and CDR2 FYEKMQ (reference sequence). The CDR3 coding sequence is TGTGCCAGCAGACGCATCCGGGACATTCCCATAGCTAACTATGGCTACACCTTC. It translates to CASRRIRDIPIANYGYTF.

To note about this clone: Relative to the germline gene, one junction end is altered; a read error may explain this. V is TRBV5-8 and J is TRBJ2-7; D unresolved. CDR1 is SGHTS, CDR2 YDEGEE, per germline. The length of the CDR3 is 13 residues. DNA of the CDR3: TGTGCCAGCAGCTTGAACGCGCCGCCGAAGGCGAACTTC. Protein: CASSLNAPPKANF. Full variable domain (missing parts from reference TRBV5-8 and TRBJ2-7): EAGVTQSPTHLIKTRGQQATLRCSPISGHTSVYWYQQALGLGLQFLLWYDEGEERNRGNFPPRFSGRQFPNYSSELNVNALELEDSALYLCASSLNAPPKANFGPGTRLTVT.

This chain joins TRBV24-1 and TRBJ1-1; 9 positions match TRBD1. Per the germline V gene, CDR1 is KGHDR and CDR2 is SFDVKD. The trim removed 7 bases at V and 4 bases at J, leaving 9 bases unmatched. The length of the CDR3 is 15 residues. CDR3: CATSGTGNMGTEAFF. DNA for the CDR3: TGTGCCACCAGCGGGACAGGGAATATGGGCACTGAAGCTTTCTTT.

The chain has TRBV14 and TRBJ2-2; D not certain. V lost 0 bases and J 5 bases, leaving 7 bases between the germline ends. CDR3 length equals 14 residues. Germline loops: CDR1 SGHDN, CDR2 FVKESK. This CDR3 reads CASSQDLDTGELFF. The CDR3 DNA is TGTGCCAGCAGCCAAGACCTCGATACCGGGGAGCTGTTTTTT.

The J gene is TRBJ1-2, the V gene TRBV28; tentative D call: TRBD1 (6 bases). CDR1 MDHEN and CDR2 SYDVKM come from the germline V gene. The CDR3 covers 15 residues. V dropped 3 bases and J dropped 4 bases, with 15 bases sitting between them. CDR3 in DNA: TGTGCCAGCAGTTTCCCGACAGGTTATGTCTATGGCTACACCTTC. Residues: CASSFPTGYVYGYTF.

The CDR3 bases are TGTGCCAGCAGCTTAGCAGGGGATGGTGAAAAACTGTTTTTT. Protein: CASSLAGDGEKLFF. The chain combines TRBV7-2 with TRBJ1-4; maybe TRBD1 (5 bases). The germline V gene has CDR1 SGHTA and CDR2 FQGNSA. Trimming cost V 0 bases and J 7 bases, with 9 bases left between them. The CDR3 runs 14 residues.

V and J are TRBV5-1 and TRBJ2-3; D is unresolved. This CDR3 has 16 residues. Germline CDR1 is SGHRS and CDR2 is YFSETQ. V shed 0 bases and J shed 4 bases, with 15 bases lying between them. The CDR3 spells CASSLGGNDPSDTQYF. The CDR3, as DNA: TGCGCCAGCAGCTTGGGTGGAAATGATCCCTCAGATACGCAGTATTTT.

The chain joins TRBV18 to TRBJ1-1; 9 nucleotides match TRBD1. The ends lost 4 bases at V and 5 bases at J; junction bases unmatched: 5. The CDR3 contains 14 residues. Germline lookup yields CDR1 KGHSH and CDR2 LQKENI. CDR3 bases: TGTGCCAGCTCACAGGGACAGGGTGTGACTGAAGCTTTCTTT. It translates to CASSQGQGVTEAFF.

The J gene is TRBJ2-7, the V gene TRBV5-6, with D unclear. The germline V and J ends were trimmed by 3 bases and 3 bases, with 10 bases remaining between them. CDR1 and CDR2 from the germline V gene are SGHDT and YYEEEE. The length of the CDR3 is 13 residues. DNA of the CDR3: TGTGCCAGCAGCTCGCCCCTCTTCTACGAGCAGTACTTC. This translates into CASSSPLFYEQYF. The variable domain in full, completed from reference TRBV5-6 and TRBJ2-7, reads DAGVTQSPTHLIKTRGQQVTLRCSPKSGHDTVSWYQQALGQGPQFIFQYYEEEERQRGNFPDRFSGHQFPNYSSELNVNALLLGDSALYLCASSSPLFYEQYFGPGTRLTVT.

This rearrangement joins TRBV5-6 to TRBJ1-5, with 8 bases lining up with TRBD1. Germline values: CDR1 SGHDT, CDR2 YYEEEE. The J segment lost 1 base and the V segment lost 5 bases, leaving 5 bases of the junction unmatched. The CDR3 has 15 residues. The CDR3 DNA reads TGTGCCAGCAGATTCGACAGGGGAAGCAATCAGCCCCAGCATTTT. It is translated as CASRFDRGSNQPQHF. The full variable domain, rest sourced from reference TRBV5-6 and TRBJ1-5, is DAGVTQSPTHLIKTRGQQVTLRCSPKSGHDTVSWYQQALGQGPQFIFQYYEEEERQRGNFPDRFSGHQFPNYSSELNVNALLLGDSALYLCASRFDRGSNQPQHFGDGTRLSIL.

The chain carries TRBV10-3 and TRBJ1-2; D not resolved. This CDR3 is built from 13 residues. V was trimmed by 2 bases and J by 6 bases, leaving 10 bases between them. In germline, CDR1 is ENHRY, CDR2 SYGVKD. The CDR3 sequence is CAISEPARHGYTF. DNA of the CDR3: TGTGCCATCAGTGAGCCGGCCCGCCATGGCTACACCTTC.

The rearrangement links TRBV15 to TRBJ1-1, with a weak D call TRBD1 (6 bases). This CDR3 comprises 13 residues. Germline-derived CDR1 and CDR2 are LNHNV and YYDKDF (reference sequence). Trimming cost V 1 base and J 7 bases, with 10 bases left between them. CDR3 in DNA: TGTGCCACCAGCAGAGGAGGCAGGGGTGAAGCTTTCTTT. Translation gives CATSRGGRGEAFF.

V usage is TRBV5-4 and J usage is TRBJ2-7; D assignment may be TRBD1 or TRBD2 (7 bases each). The CDR3 contains 15 residues. V was shortened by 3 bases and J by 0 bases, with 13 bases between the two germline ends. Per germline, CDR1 SGHNT and CDR2 YYREEE (reference sequence). The CDR3 sequence is CASSSKRDSSYEQYF. In nucleotides, the CDR3 is TGTGCCAGCAGCTCTAAGCGGGACAGCTCCTACGAGCAGTACTTC.

The gene calls are TRBV6-5 and TRBJ1-6, with 7 positions matching TRBD1. The junction had 7 bases not matched to a gene; V was cut back by 9 bases and J by 2 bases. Per germline, CDR1 MNHEY and CDR2 SVGAGI. The CDR3 consists of 15 residues. The CDR3 region has the DNA TGTGCCAGTAGTAACAGGGGACCCTATAATTCACCCCTCCACTTT. Protein: CASSNRGPYNSPLHF.